This record concerns one TCR beta chain sequence. The data stem from a study of T cells after yellow fever vaccination. Study overall: Each low-cell-number fraction was prepared by means of SMART-Seq v4 Ultra Low Input.

TCRdb processed the 5' RACE reads anew with MiXCR; each CDR3 protein has one entry. Among about 57,000 distinct CDR3 sequences listed, 7.4% were seen once. Germline values: CDR1 KGHSH, CDR2 LQKENI. This CDR3 is built from 14 residues. V shed 3 bases and J shed 3 bases, with 11 bases lying between them. This rearrangement joins TRBV18 to TRBJ2-5; maybe TRBD2 (6 bases). This TCR was sampled from a man aged 30-40 years who received the YFV17D yellow fever vaccine. The sample here was CD8+ T cells sorted from PBMCs, taken 15 days after the yellow fever booster vaccination. The CDR3 bases are TGTGCCAGCTCACCGGGGAGGCCCGAAGAGACCCAGTACTTC. It yields the protein CASSPGRPEETQYF. The full variable domain, its missing parts supplied by reference TRBV18 and TRBJ2-5, is NAGVMQNPRHLVRRRGQEARLRCSPMKGHSHVYWYRQLPEEGLKFMVYLQKENIIDESGMPKERFSAEFPKEGPSILRIQQVVRGDSAAYFCASSPGRPEETQYFGPGTRLLVL.